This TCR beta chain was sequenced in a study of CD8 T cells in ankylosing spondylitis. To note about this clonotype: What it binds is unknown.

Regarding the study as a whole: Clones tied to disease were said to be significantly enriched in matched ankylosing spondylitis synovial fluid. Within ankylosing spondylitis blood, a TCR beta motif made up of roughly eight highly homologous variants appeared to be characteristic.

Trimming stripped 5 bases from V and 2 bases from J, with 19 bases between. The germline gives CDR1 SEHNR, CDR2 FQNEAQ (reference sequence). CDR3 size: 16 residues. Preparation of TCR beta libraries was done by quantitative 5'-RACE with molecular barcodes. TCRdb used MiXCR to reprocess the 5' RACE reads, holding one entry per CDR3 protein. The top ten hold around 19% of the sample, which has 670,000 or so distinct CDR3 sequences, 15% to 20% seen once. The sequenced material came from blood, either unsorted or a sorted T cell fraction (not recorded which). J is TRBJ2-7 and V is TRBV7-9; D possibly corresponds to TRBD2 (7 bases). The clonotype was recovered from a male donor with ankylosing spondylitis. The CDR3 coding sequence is TGTGCCAGCAGCCCGGGGGCCGGGGACTACGCCTACGAGCAGTACTTC. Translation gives CASSPGAGDYAYEQYF.